This T cell receptor beta chain comes out of a study of T cell repertoires in cytomegalovirus infection. The study, taken as a whole, reports: Cumulative public TCR beta family frequency identified carriers of CMV plus the relevant HLA. CMV-specific HLA-C-restricted TCR beta clonotypes dominated the ex vivo response.

As to this clonotype: Antigen: not known.

TCRdb re-analysed the reads in MiXCR, keeping a single row per CDR3 protein. Among about 230,000 distinct CDR3 sequences listed, roughly 22% were seen once. With 0 bases removed from V and 14 bases from J, the gap between germline ends came to 12 bases. Per germline, CDR1 SGHRS and CDR2 YFSETQ. The CDR3 consists of 12 residues. The clonotype comes from a human donor in good health (CMV status not recorded). Some clones in this sample may be carry-over from other donors' samples. Sequences were obtained from CD8+ T cells from PBMCs. This chain connects TRBV5-1 to TRBJ2-1, with a tentative D call TRBD2 (6 bases). Here the CDR3 reads CASSLERLEKFF. In DNA, the CDR3 is TGCGCCAGCAGCTTGGAGCGACTAGAGAAGTTCTTC.